The sequence of this T cell receptor (beta chain) was determined in a study of graft-versus-host responses after intestinal transplantation. On the study more broadly: Every transplant recipient was induced with anti-thymocyte globulin, then maintained on tacrolimus and steroids for about 3 years.

The germline V gene encodes CDR1 MGHRA and CDR2 YSYEKL. The CDR3 has 14 amino acids. V was clipped by 1 base and J by 6 bases, with 12 bases between them. Produced via immunoSEQ multiplex PCR; TCRdb's table is partial and in-frame only. The sample holds about 85,000 clones, around 93% seen once. Concerning this clone: The target antigen is unknown.

Overall study results and limits: Recipient marrow showed GvH clones, some seen first in ileum or blood.

The sample here was unstimulated CD8+ T cells sorted from spleen or lymph node cells, taken before transplant. The TCR was taken from a human donor who was the organ donor for an intestinal transplant. This chain links TRBV4-1 with TRBJ1-2; tentative D call: TRBD1 (5 bases). Written as DNA, the CDR3 is TGCGCCAGCAGCCAAGCATCGGGGGGAGATGGCTACACCTTC. Translated: CASSQASGGDGYTF.